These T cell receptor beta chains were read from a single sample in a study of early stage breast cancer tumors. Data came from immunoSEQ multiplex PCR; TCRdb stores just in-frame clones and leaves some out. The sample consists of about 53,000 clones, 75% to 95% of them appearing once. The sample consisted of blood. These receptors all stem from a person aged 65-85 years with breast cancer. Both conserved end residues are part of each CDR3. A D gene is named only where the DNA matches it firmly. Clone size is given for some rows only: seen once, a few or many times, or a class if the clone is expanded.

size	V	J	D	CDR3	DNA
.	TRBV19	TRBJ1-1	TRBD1	CASSATGVNTEAFF	TGTGCCAGTAGTGCAACAGGGGTGAACACTGAAGCTTTCTTT
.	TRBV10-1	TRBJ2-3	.	CASSDSRTDTQYF	TGCGCCAGCAGTGACTCCCGCACAGATACGCAGTATTTT
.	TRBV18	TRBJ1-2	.	CASSRNTVLYGYTF	TGTGCCAGCTCCCGAAATACGGTGCTCTATGGCTACACCTTC
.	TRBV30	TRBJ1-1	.	CACGGGWVFF	TGTGCCTGTGGGGGGGGTTGGGTTTTCTTT
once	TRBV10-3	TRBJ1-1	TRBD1	CAIRIGQGNTEAFF	TGTGCCATCAGAATAGGACAGGGTAACACTGAAGCTTTCTTT
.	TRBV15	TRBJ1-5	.	CATSRIQGLGQPQHF	TGTGCCACCAGCAGGATACAGGGTTTGGGGCAGCCCCAGCATTTT
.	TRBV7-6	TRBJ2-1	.	CASSLGAQSSYNEQFF	TGTGCCAGCAGCTTAGGGGCCCAGAGCTCCTACAATGAGCAGTTCTTC
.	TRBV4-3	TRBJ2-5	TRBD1	CASSQEAGSGQQYF	TGCGCCAGCAGCCAAGAGGCCGGTTCGGGACAGCAGTACTTC
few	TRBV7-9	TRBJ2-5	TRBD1	CASSRDGTGGETQYF	TGTGCCAGCAGCCGGGATGGGACAGGGGGAGAGACCCAGTACTTC
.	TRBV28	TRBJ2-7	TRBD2	CASSEGTSRYEQYF	TGTGCCAGCAGTGAGGGGACTAGCAGGTACGAGCAGTACTTC
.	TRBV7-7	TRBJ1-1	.	CASTPVPGMNTEAFF	TGTGCTAGCACCCCAGTCCCGGGGATGAACACTGAAGCTTTCTTT
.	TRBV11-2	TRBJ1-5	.	CASSFGRGGQPQHF	TGTGCCAGCAGCTTCGGCAGGGGCGGGCAGCCCCAGCATTTT
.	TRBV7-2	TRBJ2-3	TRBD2	CASSLVGTSVTDTQYF	TGTGCCAGCAGCTTAGTGGGCACTAGCGTCACAGATACGCAGTATTTT
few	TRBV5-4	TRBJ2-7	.	CASSGFTQGHEQYF	TGTGCCAGCAGCGGCTTTACTCAGGGCCACGAGCAGTACTTC
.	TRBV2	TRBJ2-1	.	CALHRVDRLNEQFF	TGTGCCCTACACCGGGTCGACCGCCTCAATGAGCAGTTCTTC
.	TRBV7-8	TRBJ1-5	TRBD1	CASSSRQGTNQPQHF	TGTGCCAGCAGCTCCCGACAGGGAACCAATCAGCCCCAGCATTTT
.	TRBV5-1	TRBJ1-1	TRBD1	CASRDRPNTEAFF	TGCGCCAGTCGGGACAGGCCGAACACTGAAGCTTTCTTT
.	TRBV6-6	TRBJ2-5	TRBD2	CASSRFPSGGSETQYF	TGTGCCAGCAGCCGCTTCCCTAGCGGGGGGTCGGAGACCCAGTACTTC
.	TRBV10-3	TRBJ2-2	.	CAISEREPNTGELFF	TGTGCCATCAGTGAGAGAGAACCGAACACCGGGGAGCTGTTTTTT
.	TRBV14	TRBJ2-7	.	CASSLTRSYEQYF	TGTGCCAGCAGCTTAACAAGGAGCTACGAGCAGTACTTC
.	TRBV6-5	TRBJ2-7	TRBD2	CASSMLAGASYEQYF	TGTGCCAGCAGTATGTTAGCGGGGGCATCTTACGAGCAGTACTTC
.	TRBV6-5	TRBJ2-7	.	CASRVGGSFYEQYF	TGTGCCAGCAGGGTTGGGGGGAGTTTCTACGAGCAGTACTTC
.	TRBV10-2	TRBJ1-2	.	CASSESRYYGYTF	TGCGCCAGCAGTGAGTCCCGTTACTATGGCTACACCTTC
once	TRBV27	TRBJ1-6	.	CASSSWGGVYNSPLHF	TGTGCCAGCAGTTCCTGGGGCGGAGTTTATAATTCACCCCTCCACTTT
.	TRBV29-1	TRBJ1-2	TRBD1	CSVRDRDRYGYTF	TGCAGCGTTCGGGACAGGGATCGGTATGGCTACACCTTC
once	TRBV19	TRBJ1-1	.	CASSIGRGTSTEAFF	TGTGCCAGTAGTATAGGTAGGGGAACGAGCACTGAAGCTTTCTTT
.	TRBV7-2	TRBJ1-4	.	CASSPGRFNEKLFF	TGTGCCAGCAGCCCGGGTCGCTTTAATGAAAAACTGTTTTTT
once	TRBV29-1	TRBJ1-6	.	CSVESTGGSSWDYNSPLHF	TGCAGCGTTGAATCAACCGGGGGGAGTTCGTGGGACTATAATTCACCCCTCCACTTT
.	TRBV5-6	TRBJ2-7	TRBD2	CASSHPGLASEQYF	TGTGCCAGCAGCCACCCGGGACTAGCGAGCGAGCAGTACTTC
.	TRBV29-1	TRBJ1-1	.	CSVMGEAEAFF	TGCAGCGTTATGGGAGAGGCTGAAGCTTTCTTT
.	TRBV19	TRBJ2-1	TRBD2	CASNLLAGDVNEQFF	TGTGCCAGTAATTTACTAGCGGGAGACGTCAATGAGCAGTTCTTC
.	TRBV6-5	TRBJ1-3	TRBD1	CASSKQGNRLDTIYF	TGTGCCAGCAGTAAACAGGGGAATCGCTTAGACACCATATATTTT
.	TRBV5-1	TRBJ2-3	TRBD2	CASTLAGTSSTDTQYF	TGCGCCAGCACCTTAGCGGGTACATCTAGCACAGATACGCAGTATTTT
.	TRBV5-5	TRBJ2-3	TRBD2	CASSVGAGASTDTQYF	TGTGCCAGCAGCGTGGGAGCGGGGGCCAGCACAGATACGCAGTATTTT
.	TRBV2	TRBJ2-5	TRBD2	CASRLGGGAGETQYF	TGTGCCAGCAGGCTCGGCGGGGGGGCCGGAGAGACCCAGTACTTC
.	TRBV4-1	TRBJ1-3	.	CASSQVYRENSGNTIYF	TGCGCCAGCAGCCAAGTATACAGGGAGAACTCTGGAAACACCATATATTTT